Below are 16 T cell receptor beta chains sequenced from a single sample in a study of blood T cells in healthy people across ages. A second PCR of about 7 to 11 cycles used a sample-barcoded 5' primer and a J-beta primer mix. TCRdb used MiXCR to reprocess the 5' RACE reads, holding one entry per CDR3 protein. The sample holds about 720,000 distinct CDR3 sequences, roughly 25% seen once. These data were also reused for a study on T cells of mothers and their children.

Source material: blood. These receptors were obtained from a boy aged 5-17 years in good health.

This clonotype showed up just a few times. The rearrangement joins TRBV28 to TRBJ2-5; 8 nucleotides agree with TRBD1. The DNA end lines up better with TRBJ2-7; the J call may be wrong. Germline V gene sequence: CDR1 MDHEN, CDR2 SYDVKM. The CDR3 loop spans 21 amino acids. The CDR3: CASSSLPSPLTGVSIYHEQYF. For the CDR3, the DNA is TGTGCCAGCAGTTCCTTACCTAGCCCCCTGACAGGGGTCTCGATCTACCACGAGCAGTACTTC.

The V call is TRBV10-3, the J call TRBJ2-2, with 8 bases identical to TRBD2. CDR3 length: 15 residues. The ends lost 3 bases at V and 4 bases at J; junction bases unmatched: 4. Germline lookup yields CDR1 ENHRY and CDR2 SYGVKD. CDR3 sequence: CAISDSGNPTGELFF. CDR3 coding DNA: TGTGCCATCAGTGATAGCGGGAACCCCACCGGGGAGCTGTTTTTT.

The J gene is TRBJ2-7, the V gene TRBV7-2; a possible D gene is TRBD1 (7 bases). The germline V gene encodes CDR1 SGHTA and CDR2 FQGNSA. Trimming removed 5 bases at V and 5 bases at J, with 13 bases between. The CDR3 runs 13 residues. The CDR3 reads CASSTSGGNEQYF. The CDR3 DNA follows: TGTGCCAGCAGCACCTCAGGGGGGAACGAGCAGTACTTC.

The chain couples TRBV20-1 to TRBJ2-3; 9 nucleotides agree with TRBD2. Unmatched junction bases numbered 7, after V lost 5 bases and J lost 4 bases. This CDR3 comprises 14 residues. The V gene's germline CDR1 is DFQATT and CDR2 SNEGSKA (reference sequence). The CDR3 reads CSAGGEREADTQYF. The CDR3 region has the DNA TGCAGTGCTGGTGGGGAGCGGGAGGCAGATACGCAGTATTTT.

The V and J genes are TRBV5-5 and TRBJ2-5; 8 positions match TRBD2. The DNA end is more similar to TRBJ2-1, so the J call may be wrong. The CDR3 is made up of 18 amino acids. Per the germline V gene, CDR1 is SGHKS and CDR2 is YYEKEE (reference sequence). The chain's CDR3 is CASSPQGLAGMNNNEQFF. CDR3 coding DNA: TGTGCCAGCAGCCCGCAGGGATTAGCGGGAATGAATAACAATGAGCAGTTCTTC.

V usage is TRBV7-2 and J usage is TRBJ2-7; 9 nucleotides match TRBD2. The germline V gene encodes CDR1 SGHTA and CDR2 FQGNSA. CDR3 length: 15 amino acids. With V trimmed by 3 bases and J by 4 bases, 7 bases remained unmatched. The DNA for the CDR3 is TGTGCCAGCAGCTTTGCGAGCGGGGGGCGGTACGAGCAGTACTTC. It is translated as CASSFASGGRYEQYF.

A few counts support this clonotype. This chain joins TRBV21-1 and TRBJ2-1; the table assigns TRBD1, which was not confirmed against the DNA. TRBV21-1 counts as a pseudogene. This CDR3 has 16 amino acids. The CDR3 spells CASSKALAGVRNEQFF. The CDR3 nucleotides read TGTGCCAGCAGCAAAGCTCTCGCCGGGGTACGCAATGAGCAGTTCTTC.

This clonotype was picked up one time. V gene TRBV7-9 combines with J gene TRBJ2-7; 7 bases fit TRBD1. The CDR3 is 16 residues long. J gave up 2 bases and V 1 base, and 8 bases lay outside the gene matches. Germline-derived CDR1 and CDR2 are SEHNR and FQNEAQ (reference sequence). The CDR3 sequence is CASSLGDRARPYEQYF. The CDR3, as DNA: TGTGCCAGCAGCTTAGGAGACAGGGCTCGCCCCTACGAGCAGTACTTC.

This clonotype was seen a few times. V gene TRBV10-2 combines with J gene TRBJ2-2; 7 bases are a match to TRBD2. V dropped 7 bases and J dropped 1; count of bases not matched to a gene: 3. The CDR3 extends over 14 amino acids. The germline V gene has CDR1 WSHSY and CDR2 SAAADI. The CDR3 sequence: CASTERGNTGELFF. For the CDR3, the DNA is TGCGCCAGCACGGAGCGGGGGAACACCGGGGAGCTGTTTTTT.

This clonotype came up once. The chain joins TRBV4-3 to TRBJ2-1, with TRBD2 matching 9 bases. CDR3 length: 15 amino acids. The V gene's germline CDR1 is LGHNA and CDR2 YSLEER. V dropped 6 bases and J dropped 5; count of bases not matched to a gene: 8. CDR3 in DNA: TGCGCCAGCAGGATTAGCGGGGGCAGTAACAATGAGCAGTTCTTC. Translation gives CASRISGGSNNEQFF.

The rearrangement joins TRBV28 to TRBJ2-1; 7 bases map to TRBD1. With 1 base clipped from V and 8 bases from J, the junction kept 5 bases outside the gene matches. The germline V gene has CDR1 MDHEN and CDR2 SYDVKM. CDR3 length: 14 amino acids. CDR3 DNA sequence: TGTGCCAGCAGTTTATTAGGACAGGTCTATGAGCAGTTCTTC. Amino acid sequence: CASSLLGQVYEQFF. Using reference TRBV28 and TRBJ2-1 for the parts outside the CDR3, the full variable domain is DVKVTQSSRYLVKRTGEKVFLECVQDMDHENMFWYRQDPGLGLRLIYFSYDVKMKEKGDIPEGYSVSREKKERFSLILESASTNQTSMYLCASSLLGQVYEQFFGPGTRLTVL.

CDR3 protein: CASSERDRHPNFSGLFF. The DNA for the CDR3 is TGCGCCAGCAGTGAGAGGGACCGCCACCCCAACTTTTCAGGACTGTTTTTT. The genes are TRBV10-2 and TRBJ1-4; D may be TRBD1 (5 bases). Germline V gene lookup returns CDR1 WSHSY and CDR2 SAAADI. CDR3 size: 17 residues. Trimming took 2 bases from V and 13 from J, leaving 26 bases between them.

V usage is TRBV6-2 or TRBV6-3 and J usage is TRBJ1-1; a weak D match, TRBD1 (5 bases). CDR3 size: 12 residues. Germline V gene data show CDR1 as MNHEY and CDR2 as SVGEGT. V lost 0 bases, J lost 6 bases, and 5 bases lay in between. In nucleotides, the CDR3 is TGTGCCAGCAGTTACTCGGGACCTGAAGCTTTCTTT. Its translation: CASSYSGPEAFF.

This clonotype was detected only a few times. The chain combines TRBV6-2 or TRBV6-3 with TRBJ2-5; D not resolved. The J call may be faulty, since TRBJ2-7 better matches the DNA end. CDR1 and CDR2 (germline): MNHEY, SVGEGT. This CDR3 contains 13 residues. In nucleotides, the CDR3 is TGTGCTTCAAACTCCGGACCCTCCTACGAGCAGTACTTC. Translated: CASNSGPSYEQYF.

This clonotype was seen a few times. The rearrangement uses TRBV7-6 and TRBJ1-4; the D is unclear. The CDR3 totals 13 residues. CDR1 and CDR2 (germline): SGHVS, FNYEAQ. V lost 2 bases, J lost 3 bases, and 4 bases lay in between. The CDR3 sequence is CASSLTPNEKLFF. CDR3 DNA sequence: TGTGCCAGCAGCTTAACACCTAATGAAAAACTGTTTTTT.

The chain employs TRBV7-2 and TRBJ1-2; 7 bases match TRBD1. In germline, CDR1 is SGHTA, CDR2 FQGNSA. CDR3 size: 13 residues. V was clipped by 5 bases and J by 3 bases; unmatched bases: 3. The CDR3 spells CASSHTGDYGYTF. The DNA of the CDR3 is TGTGCCAGCAGCCATACAGGGGACTATGGCTACACCTTC.